This T cell receptor (beta chain) stems from a study of shared clonotypes between healthy human individuals. Study context: Researchers drew samples from two women and three men aged 18 to 49. Study outcomes and limitations: The study generally estimated greater richness for naive than memory subsets.

This clone was observed once. Its antigen remains unknown. Per germline, CDR1 SNHLY and CDR2 FYNNEI. V lost 6 bases to trimming and J lost 2 bases; unmatched junction nucleotides: 7. The CDR3 runs 15 residues. Splitting the CD4+ cells yielded a CD45RA+ naive subset and a CD45RA-negative memory subset. Several immunoSEQ 96-well plates shared each subset's DNA, each plate a replicate. The table came from immunoSEQ multiplex PCR; TCRdb's copy has only in-frame clones and leaves some out. The sample yields approximately 330,000 clones, over 70% seen once. The sequenced sample consisted of memory CD4+ T cells sorted from blood. Subset noted: CD45RA-negative fraction. The gene calls are TRBV2 and TRBJ1-5; the match to TRBD1 covers 7 bases. The TCR was taken from a man between 25 and 39 years old in good health. In DNA, the CDR3 is TGTGCCAGCAGACAGGGGTCGAGGGGCAATCAGCCCCAGCATTTT. Protein product: CASRQGSRGNQPQHF.